The T cell receptor (beta chain) under discussion was sequenced for a study of OX40 agonist ivuxolimab in advanced cancers. Study background: Patients were given ivuxolimab, an antibody that agonizes OX40 (CD134). People in dose escalation had one of these cancers: hepatocellular carcinoma, melanoma, renal cell or head and neck cancer.

Autoimmune disease history or systemic immunosuppression disqualified patients. Study outcomes and limitations: At 0.1 to 3.0 mg/kg and by week 6, clonal expansion occurred in CD4+ and CD8+ blood T cells.

V lost 0 bases and J 3 bases, leaving 6 bases between the germline ends. This CDR3 is 13 amino acids long. Concerning this clone itself: No antigen is known for it.

The protocol was immunoSEQ multiplex PCR, while the TCRdb copy is restricted to in-frame clones and leaves out a portion. In the table there are about 50,000 clones, roughly 89% of which are singletons. This TCR came from an adult with an advanced solid tumor such as melanoma, head and neck, liver or kidney cancer. V is TRBV5-3 and J is TRBJ1-1; weak D call: TRBD1 (6 bases). TRBV5-3 is filed as an ORF, its function uncertain. The specimen was CD4+ or CD8+ T cells sorted from blood, collected in a trial of the OX40 agonist ivuxolimab. The CDR3 sequence is CARSLGGHTEAFF. The CDR3 DNA follows: TGTGCCAGAAGCTTGGGGGGGCACACTGAAGCTTTCTTT.